This T cell receptor (beta chain) was retrieved from a study of human T cells and chemical hapten exposure. Study-level information: Minor pooled library volume differences mainly drove per-sample TCR yield variation. Study findings and constraints: Sensitizing with DPC caused no change in TCRs above 1 in 1000 frequency.

This clonotype came up a few times. The antigen remains undetermined. Time point described: healthy volunteer bleed at 6 weeks. Unfractionated whole blood was the source of the extracted total RNA. Single cDNA molecules in the library carried unique molecular identifiers attached during preparation. One entry per CDR3 protein results from TCRdb running MiXCR on the RACE reads. The data contain tens of thousands of distinct CDR3 sequences, about 8.7% of them singletons. J was trimmed by 0 bases and V by 5 bases; bases with no gene match: 9. The CDR3 consists of 17 residues. The germline V gene encodes CDR1 SGHAT and CDR2 FQNNGV.

The sample comprised whole blood. The chain employs TRBV11-2 and TRBJ1-3; 8 bases are a match to TRBD1. This clonotype originated in a male donor in good health. Some clones in this sample may be carry-over from other donors' samples. The CDR3 spells CASSPRTGTVSGNTIYF. Here the CDR3 DNA reads TGTGCCAGCAGCCCCCGGACAGGGACCGTCTCTGGAAACACCATATATTTT.